The next 23 T cell receptor beta chains were all read from a single sample in a study of metastatic and nonmetastatic thyroid tumors. TCRdb reassembled clones from the PCR reads with MiXCR. This table has 25,000 to 30,000 clones, about a sixth appearing once. Each patient came to thyroid surgery without any prior treatment (of any kind). Input material: blood. These receptors originate from a female donor with papillary thyroid cancer or a benign thyroid nodule (not recorded which). Some clones in this sample may be carry-over from other donors' samples.

This clone was observed many times. V and J are TRBV18 and TRBJ1-3, with a tentative D call TRBD1 (6 bases). Germline CDR1 and CDR2: KGHSH and LQKENI. The V end lost 2 bases, the J end lost 0 bases, and 8 bases lay between the germline ends. The CDR3 has 15 residues. The CDR3 is CASSPIQGSGNTIYF. The CDR3 bases are TGTGCCAGCTCACCAATACAGGGCTCTGGAAACACCATATATTTT.

This clone appeared many times. The J gene is TRBJ1-1, the V gene TRBV7-2; D gene unclear. Between the trimmed V and J ends, which lost 3 bases and 1 base, there was a span of 9 bases. CDR1 is SGHTA and CDR2 is FQGNSA in the germline V gene. There are 14 residues in the CDR3. This CDR3 reads CASSLGRENTEAFF. Written as DNA, the CDR3 is TGTGCCAGCAGCTTGGGTCGGGAGAACACTGAAGCTTTCTTT.

The V gene is TRBV6-1, the J gene TRBJ1-1; 7 bases match TRBD1. Per the germline V gene, CDR1 is MNHNS and CDR2 is SASEGT. This CDR3 is 14 amino acids long. The CDR3, as DNA: TGTGACAGAAGAACCTACAGGGGTTGGACTGAAGCTTTCTTT. This gives the protein CDRRTYRGWTEAFF.

This chain links TRBV28 with TRBJ1-5; D gene uncertain. CDR1 is MDHEN, CDR2 SYDVKM, per germline. The CDR3 extends over 18 amino acids. V shed 6 bases and J shed 1 base, with 22 bases lying between them. This chain's CDR3 is CASRSRAGWFGSNQPQHF. The CDR3 DNA is TGTGCCAGCAGATCCCGCGCGGGCTGGTTCGGAAGCAATCAGCCCCAGCATTTT.

The table lists this clone with many counts. The chain uses TRBV5-1 and TRBJ1-2; possible D gene TRBD1, 6 bases. CDR1 and CDR2 (germline): SGHRS, YFSETQ. The V end was cut by 4 bases, the J end by 2 bases, with 9 bases between. This CDR3 region has 13 residues. The CDR3 region is CASSPGQNYGYTF. In nucleotides, the CDR3 is TGCGCCAGCAGCCCCGGACAGAACTATGGCTACACCTTC.

This clone was seen many times. V usage is TRBV19 and J usage is TRBJ2-1; no clear D gene. V was cut by 5 bases and J by 8 bases, with 16 bases left in between. The V gene's germline CDR1 is LNHDA and CDR2 SQIVND (reference sequence). The CDR3 is 14 residues long. DNA for the CDR3: TGTGCCAGTAGTCCCACCTCCCCCCGGGATGAGCAGTTCTTC. It translates to CASSPTSPRDEQFF. The full variable domain, rest sourced from reference TRBV19 and TRBJ2-1, is DGGITQSPKYLFRKEGQNVTLSCEQNLNHDAMYWYRQDPGQGLRLIYYSQIVNDFQKGDIAEGYSVSREKKESFPLTVTSAQKNPTAFYLCASSPTSPRDEQFFGPGTRLTVL.

The gene calls are TRBV10-2 and TRBJ2-3; D possibly uses TRBD1 or TRBD2 (5 bases each). Trimming shortened V by 2 bases and J by 3 bases, and 9 bases separated the two germline ends. This CDR3 spans 14 amino acids. Germline CDR1 is WSHSY and CDR2 is SAAADI. The CDR3 here is CASSERWGTDTQYF. The CDR3 DNA is TGCGCCAGCAGTGAGAGGTGGGGGACAGATACGCAGTATTTT.

This clone was counted at least ten times. This chain links TRBV5-1 with TRBJ2-7; 9 bases match TRBD1. Per the germline V gene, CDR1 is SGHRS and CDR2 is YFSETQ. The CDR3 covers 15 residues. Trimming at V came to 0 bases and at J to 5 bases, leaving 6 bases not matched to a gene. CDR3 region: CASSLVVGTGNEQYF. Here the CDR3 DNA reads TGCGCCAGCAGCTTGGTCGTCGGGACAGGGAACGAGCAGTACTTC.

This clone appeared many times. This chain connects TRBV20-1 to TRBJ2-1, with D unclear. Germline V gene data show CDR1 as DFQATT and CDR2 as SNEGSKA (reference sequence). CDR3 length: 12 residues. Trimming took 1 base from V and 2 from J, leaving 3 bases between them. The chain's CDR3 is CSARGTYNEQFF. The CDR3 bases are TGCAGTGCTAGAGGTACCTACAATGAGCAGTTCTTC.

This clone was counted ten times or more. The gene calls are TRBV7-9 and TRBJ2-7; D perhaps matches TRBD1 (5 bases). CDR3 length: 12 residues. With 5 bases removed from V and 3 bases from J, the gap between germline ends came to 8 bases. CDR1 and CDR2 from the germline V gene are SEHNR and FQNEAQ (reference sequence). The CDR3 DNA follows: TGTGCCAGCAGCCCGACAGTCTACGAGCAGTACTTC. Protein product: CASSPTVYEQYF.

Within the sample, this clone is medium-sized. V usage is TRBV6-1 and J usage is TRBJ1-1; 7 positions agree with TRBD1. V was clipped by 0 bases and J by 4 bases; unmatched bases: 2. The CDR3 totals 14 residues. Per the germline V gene, CDR1 is MNHNS and CDR2 is SASEGT. The CDR3 loop is CASSEAYRGTEAFF. In nucleotides, the CDR3 is TGTGCCAGCAGTGAAGCTTACAGGGGCACTGAAGCTTTCTTT.

This clone was counted at least ten times. The identical CDR3 is also encoded by other nucleotide sequences in the sample. The chain uses TRBV28 and TRBJ2-3; TRBD2 aligns across 7 bases. Germline CDR1 and CDR2: MDHEN and SYDVKM. The CDR3 runs to 13 residues. V gave up 7 bases and J gave up 2 bases; unmatched junction bases: 3. CDR3 DNA: TGTGCCAGCAAGGGAGGGAACACAGATACGCAGTATTTT. This codes for CASKGGNTDTQYF.

About this clone: One end of the junction is discordant with germline, which a read error may explain. The rearrangement links TRBV9 to TRBJ2-2, with D possibly matching TRBD2 (5 bases). CDR3 size: 15 residues. Germline CDR1 SGDLS, CDR2 YYNGEE. CDR3 in amino acids: CASSVEGHITGEPFF. The CDR3 DNA follows: TGTGCCAGTAGCGTAGAAGGGCACATAACCGGGGAGCCGTTTTTT. Combining the CDR3 with reference TRBV9 and TRBJ2-2 gives the whole variable domain DSGVTQTPKHLITATGQRVTLRCSPRSGDLSVYWYQQSLDQGLQFLIQYYNGEERAKGNILERFSAQQFPDLHSELNLSSLELGDSALYFCASSVEGHITGEPFFGEGSRLTVL.

The sample holds one count of this clone. The chain carries TRBV7-9 and TRBJ2-6; D call uncertain. Germline values: CDR1 SEHNR, CDR2 FQNEAQ (reference sequence). Trimming removed 1 base at V and 2 bases at J, with 3 bases between. The CDR3 has 14 residues. The chain's CDR3 is CASSLGTGANVLTF. In DNA form, the CDR3 reads TGTGCCAGCAGCTTAGGTACTGGGGCCAACGTCCTGACTTTC.

This clone is termed medium-sized. The rearrangement joins TRBV24-1 to TRBJ2-2; 7 bases are a match to TRBD1. After removal of 0 bases from V and 6 bases from J, the junction contained 6 bases not matched to a gene. Germline V gene data show CDR1 as KGHDR and CDR2 as SFDVKD. There are 16 residues in the CDR3. The CDR3, as DNA: TGTGCCACCAGTGATTTGACCCAAGGGGGCGCCGGGGAGCTGTTTTTT. It translates to CATSDLTQGGAGELFF.

This clone is medium-sized. V is TRBV6-5 and J is TRBJ1-2; 9 bases map to TRBD1. The germline CDR1 and CDR2 sequences are MNHEY and SVGAGI. This CDR3 region has 16 residues. V lost 3 bases, J lost 6 bases, and 11 bases stayed unmatched. CDR3 loop: CASSYRVPGTGNGYTF. The CDR3 DNA sequence: TGTGCCAGCAGTTATAGGGTTCCCGGGACAGGGAATGGCTACACCTTC.

The chain employs TRBV6-1 and TRBJ1-1; D is uncertain. The CDR3 contains 13 residues. Trimming removed 7 bases at V and 3 bases at J, with 12 bases between. Germline CDR1 is MNHNS and CDR2 is SASEGT. The CDR3 region is CASIPTGYTEAFF. In DNA, the CDR3 is TGTGCCAGCATCCCGACGGGGTACACTGAAGCTTTCTTT.

This clone was recorded many times. The CDR3 here is CASRSGGLLNQPQHF. The DNA for the CDR3 is TGTGCCAGCAGGTCCGGGGGATTGCTCAATCAGCCCCAGCATTTT. This chain connects TRBV2 to TRBJ1-5; tentative D call: TRBD1 (5 bases). CDR1 is SNHLY and CDR2 is FYNNEI in the germline V gene. The CDR3 runs 15 residues. Trimming stripped 6 bases from V and 3 bases from J, with 15 bases between.

This clone was picked up many times. The V gene is TRBV10-3, the J gene TRBJ1-1, with D possibly matching TRBD1 (5 bases). The CDR3 has 13 residues. The V end lost 6 bases, the J end lost 2 bases, and 10 bases lay between the germline ends. CDR1 ENHRY and CDR2 SYGVKD come from the germline V gene. DNA of the CDR3: TGTGCCATCAGGTTCGGGGCTAACACTGAAGCTTTCTTT. It encodes CAIRFGANTEAFF.

This clone showed up many times. V is TRBV5-1 and J is TRBJ2-7, with TRBD2 as a possible D gene (6 bases). CDR1 is SGHRS and CDR2 is YFSETQ in the germline V gene. With 0 bases removed from V and 0 bases from J, the gap between germline ends came to 10 bases. The CDR3 is made up of 15 amino acids. The CDR3 is CASSLDPGSSYEQYF. The CDR3 region has the DNA TGCGCCAGCAGCTTGGACCCCGGGAGCTCCTACGAGCAGTACTTC. The full variable domain, in which reference TRBV5-1 and TRBJ2-7 provide the parts outside the CDR3, is KAGVTQTPRYLIKTRGQQVTLSCSPISGHRSVSWYQQTPGQGLQFLFEYFSETQRNKGNFPGRFSGRQFSNSRSEMNVSTLELGDSALYLCASSLDPGSSYEQYFGPGTRLTVT.

A word on this clone: At one of its ends the junction is not consistent with the germline gene, which may arise from a read error. The rearrangement joins TRBV24-1 to TRBJ2-7; D possibly corresponds to TRBD2 (6 bases). Per the germline V gene, CDR1 is KGHDR and CDR2 is SFDVKD. The CDR3 covers 14 residues. CDR3 in amino acids: CVTSAGKGTYEQYF. As DNA, the CDR3 is TGTGTCACCAGTGCGGGAAAGGGCACCTACGAGCAGTACTTC.

This clone is judged medium-sized. V and J are TRBV6-1 and TRBJ1-2, with D perhaps matching TRBD1 (5 bases). The CDR3 contains 13 residues. CDR1 and CDR2 (germline): MNHNS, SASEGT. Trimming stripped 1 base from V and 8 bases from J, with 11 bases between. The CDR3 here is CASSEEGRGGYTF. The CDR3 DNA follows: TGTGCCAGCAGTGAAGAGGGGAGGGGAGGCTACACCTTC.

This clone appeared many times. The V gene is TRBV3-1, the J gene TRBJ2-7; D uncertain. CDR1 and CDR2 from the germline V gene are LGHDT and YNNKEL (reference sequence). V dropped 3 bases and J dropped 3 bases, with 3 bases sitting between them. The CDR3 length is 11 residues. The CDR3 sequence: CASSQDYEQYF. Written as DNA, the CDR3 is TGTGCCAGCAGCCAGGACTACGAGCAGTACTTC.